The rows below give T cell receptor beta chains drawn from one sample of a study of beta chain features in type 1 diabetes. Profiling relied on immunoSEQ multiplex PCR, and the TCRdb table lists in-frame clones only, not all of them. Of 860,000 or so clones listed, roughly 15% are singletons. The source material was naive CD4+ T cells from blood. These receptors were collected from a young woman in good health. The CDR3 runs from the conserved cysteine through the conserved F or W. Each record gives: CDR3 protein, CDR3 DNA, D gene, clone size, J gene, V gene. The D gene is left open where the match is weak. Rows give clone size only sometimes, using once, few, many, or a class for an expanded clone.

cdr3_aa: CASSLVGGKETQYF
cdr3_nt: TGTGCCAGCAGCTTAGTCGGGGGTAAAGAGACCCAGTACTTC
d_call: .
clone_size: once
j_call: TRBJ2-5
v_call: TRBV11-2

cdr3_aa: CASSQEDRGPGQPQHF
cdr3_nt: TGCGCCAGCAGCCAAGAGGACAGGGGGCCGGGGCAGCCCCAGCATTTT
d_call: TRBD1
clone_size: .
j_call: TRBJ1-5
v_call: TRBV4-1

cdr3_aa: CASSQVLSRGPDTQYF
cdr3_nt: TGTGCCAGCAGCCAAGTCCTCTCCCGAGGCCCAGATACGCAGTATTTT
d_call: .
clone_size: .
j_call: TRBJ2-3
v_call: TRBV4-2

cdr3_aa: CASSQDQGTRGMNEQFF
cdr3_nt: TGTGCCAGCAGCCAAGATCAAGGGACTAGAGGAATGAATGAGCAGTTCTTC
d_call: TRBD2
clone_size: .
j_call: TRBJ2-1
v_call: TRBV4-2

cdr3_aa: CASSVAYGTGNYEQYF
cdr3_nt: TGTGCCAGCAGCGTAGCATACGGGACAGGTAACTACGAGCAGTACTTC
d_call: TRBD1
clone_size: few
j_call: TRBJ2-7
v_call: TRBV9

cdr3_aa: CASSPSGTSGRARGETQYF
cdr3_nt: TGCGCCAGCAGCCCTTCGGGGACTAGCGGGAGGGCCCGTGGGGAGACCCAGTACTTC
d_call: TRBD2
clone_size: .
j_call: TRBJ2-5
v_call: TRBV5-1

cdr3_aa: CASRGGRSYEQYF
cdr3_nt: TGCGCCAGCAGGGGGGGCCGCTCCTACGAGCAGTACTTC
d_call: .
clone_size: .
j_call: TRBJ2-7
v_call: TRBV10-2

cdr3_aa: CASSLSGNEQYF
cdr3_nt: TGTGCCAGCAGTTTATCGGGAAACGAGCAGTACTTC
d_call: .
clone_size: .
j_call: TRBJ2-7
v_call: TRBV27

cdr3_aa: CSAFISGYTF
cdr3_nt: TGCAGTGCTTTTATTTCTGGCTACACCTTC
d_call: .
clone_size: .
j_call: TRBJ1-2
v_call: TRBV20-1

cdr3_aa: CASSPNFGGQNGEQYF
cdr3_nt: TGTGCCAGCAGCCCCAACTTCGGGGGTCAAAACGGGGAGCAGTACTTC
d_call: .
clone_size: .
j_call: TRBJ2-7
v_call: TRBV28

cdr3_aa: CASSLATSGRNEQFF
cdr3_nt: TGTGCCAGCAGCTTAGCGACTAGCGGGAGAAATGAGCAGTTCTTC
d_call: TRBD2
clone_size: few
j_call: TRBJ2-1
v_call: TRBV7-9

cdr3_aa: CASSVESGTYGYTF
cdr3_nt: TGTGCCAGCAGCGTAGAAAGCGGGACCTATGGCTACACCTTC
d_call: .
clone_size: .
j_call: TRBJ1-2
v_call: TRBV9

cdr3_aa: CASSSGLNERFF
cdr3_nt: TGTGCCAGCAGCTCCGGTCTAAATGAGCGGTTCTTC
d_call: .
clone_size: few
j_call: TRBJ2-1
v_call: TRBV7-9

cdr3_aa: CASSPDLRNEQFF
cdr3_nt: TGCGCCAGCAGCCCCGACCTCCGCAATGAGCAGTTCTTC
d_call: .
clone_size: .
j_call: TRBJ2-1
v_call: TRBV4-3

cdr3_aa: CASSQRSGSPFYNEQFF
cdr3_nt: TGTGCCAGCAGCCAACGCAGCGGGAGCCCCTTTTACAATGAGCAGTTCTTC
d_call: TRBD2
clone_size: .
j_call: TRBJ2-1
v_call: TRBV4-2

cdr3_aa: CASSLIRNEQFF
cdr3_nt: TGTGCCAGCAGCTTGATAAGGAATGAGCAGTTCTTC
d_call: .
clone_size: few
j_call: TRBJ2-1
v_call: TRBV13

cdr3_aa: CASSSPPRDEQFF
cdr3_nt: TGCGCCAGCAGCTCCCCCCCTAGAGATGAGCAGTTCTTC
d_call: .
clone_size: .
j_call: TRBJ2-1
v_call: TRBV5-1

cdr3_aa: CASSPGHINEKLFF
cdr3_nt: TGCGCCAGCAGCCCAGGACATATTAATGAAAAACTGTTTTTT
d_call: .
clone_size: .
j_call: TRBJ1-4
v_call: TRBV4-1

cdr3_aa: CASSEIPSASGSIDEQFF
cdr3_nt: TGTGCCAGCAGTGAAATTCCATCGGCTAGCGGGAGTATAGATGAGCAGTTCTTC
d_call: TRBD2
clone_size: few
j_call: TRBJ2-1
v_call: TRBV2

cdr3_aa: CSVGTGGANYGYTF
cdr3_nt: TGCAGCGTTGGTACAGGGGGCGCTAACTATGGCTACACCTTC
d_call: TRBD1
clone_size: few
j_call: TRBJ1-2
v_call: TRBV29-1

cdr3_aa: CASSPDRGIVADTQYF
cdr3_nt: TGTGCCAGCAGTCCGGACAGGGGGATAGTCGCAGATACGCAGTATTTT
d_call: TRBD1
clone_size: .
j_call: TRBJ2-3
v_call: TRBV14

cdr3_aa: CASTRGASSYNEQFF
cdr3_nt: TGTGCCAGCACCAGGGGGGCGAGCTCCTACAATGAGCAGTTCTTC
d_call: .
clone_size: .
j_call: TRBJ2-1
v_call: TRBV7-2

cdr3_aa: CASSASSGRYNEQFF
cdr3_nt: TGTGCCAGCAGTGCCAGTAGCGGGAGATACAATGAGCAGTTCTTC
d_call: TRBD2
clone_size: .
j_call: TRBJ2-1
v_call: TRBV2